The 14 T cell receptor beta chains listed next were all sequenced from one sample in a study of T cells expressing NK-cell markers. TCRdb reprocessed the 5' RACE reads; each CDR3 protein has one entry and no DNA is given. This table lists 350,000 to 400,000 distinct CDR3 sequences. The sample taken for sequencing was blood T cells: a sorted CD56 or NKG2C T cell subset, CD4+ or CD8+ T cells, or bulk PBMC T cells (not recorded which). All receptors derive from a woman aged 50 to 60 in good health.

The chain has TRBV27 and TRBJ2-3; the D gene TCRdb calls, TRBD1, cannot be checked with no DNA. Germline CDR1 and CDR2: MNHEY and SMNVEV (reference sequence). The CDR3 contains 15 residues. This CDR3 is CASSWTGGVTDTQYF.

This chain uses TRBV4-1 with TRBJ1-6. Looked up from germline, CDR1 is MGHRA and CDR2 is YSYEKL. The CDR3 has 15 amino acids. Here the CDR3 reads CASSQVTGLNSPLHF.

The V and J genes are TRBV7-9 and TRBJ2-6; lacking DNA, the TRBD1 call made by TCRdb goes unchecked. Per the germline V gene, CDR1 is SEHNR and CDR2 is FQNEAQ (reference sequence). The CDR3 loop spans 16 amino acids. CDR3 residues: CASSPGAESGANVLTF. Drawing the rest from reference TRBV7-9 and TRBJ2-6, the complete variable domain is DTGVSQNPRHKITKRGQNVTFRCDPISEHNRLYWYRQTLGQGPEFLTYFQNEAQLEKSRLLSDRFSAERPKGSFSTLEIQRTEQGDSAMYLCASSPGAESGANVLTFGAGSRLTVL.

V and J are TRBV10-3 and TRBJ2-1; TCRdb calls TRBD2, which cannot be checked without DNA. The germline V gene encodes CDR1 ENHRY and CDR2 SYGVKD. The length of the CDR3 is 13 residues. The CDR3 reads CATKREGRNEQFF.

The chain uses TRBV20-1 and TRBJ2-4; TCRdb calls TRBD1, which cannot be checked without DNA. Germline CDR1 DFQATT, CDR2 SNEGSKA (reference sequence). CDR3 length equals 13 residues. The CDR3 protein is CSAPGPAKNIQYF.

The V and J genes are TRBV7-3 and TRBJ2-1; as DNA is missing, the TRBD1 call by TCRdb cannot be tested. The germline V gene has CDR1 SGHTA and CDR2 FQGTGA. CDR3 length: 15 residues. CDR3 residues: CASRPVGGAANEQFF.

The CDR3 loop is CASTTGSAYNEQFF. The chain joins TRBV5-1 to TRBJ2-1; TCRdb designates TRBD1, a call that cannot be tested without DNA. CDR1 is SGHRS and CDR2 is YFSETQ in the germline V gene. The CDR3 totals 14 residues.

The chain has TRBV9 and TRBJ2-3; the D gene TCRdb calls, TRBD2, cannot be checked with no DNA. The germline V gene encodes CDR1 SGDLS and CDR2 YYNGEE. The CDR3 is 16 residues long. The chain's CDR3 is CASSLRGGSSTDTQYF.

The J gene is TRBJ2-3, the V gene TRBV20-1; TCRdb indicates TRBD1, and absent DNA this call remains unverified. Germline V gene lookup returns CDR1 DFQATT and CDR2 SNEGSKA (reference sequence). This CDR3 has 14 amino acids. CDR3: CSASAGALTDTQYF.

This chain links TRBV9 with TRBJ2-5; TCRdb outputs TRBD1, but without DNA this stays unchecked. The CDR3 consists of 15 residues. Germline V gives CDR1 SGDLS, CDR2 YYNGEE. CDR3 sequence: CASSATTGEAETQYF.

The rearrangement links TRBV5-1 to TRBJ2-1; the D call of TRBD2 rests on TCRdb alone, since no DNA is present to check it. CDR1 SGHRS and CDR2 YFSETQ come from the germline V gene. The CDR3 runs 15 residues. This CDR3 is CASSWGDYGYNEQFF.

The rearrangement joins TRBV7-8 to TRBJ2-5; there is no DNA to check the TCRdb D call of TRBD1. The CDR3 contains 14 residues. CDR1 and CDR2 from the germline V gene are SGHVS and FQNEAQ. The CDR3 loop reads CASSLMGRRETQYF. The full variable domain, rest sourced from reference TRBV7-8 and TRBJ2-5, is GAGVSQSPRYKVAKRGQDVALRCDPISGHVSLFWYQQALGQGPEFLTYFQNEAQLDKSGLPSDRFFAERPEGSVSTLKIQRTQQEDSAVYLCASSLMGRRETQYFGPGTRLLVL.

The chain is built from TRBV7-2 and TRBJ1-3. The CDR3 contains 16 residues. Germline V gene sequence: CDR1 SGHTA, CDR2 FQGNSA. CDR3 in amino acids: CASSREGRTSGNTIYF.

CDR3 sequence: CASSSEGPIYEQYF. The rearrangement joins TRBV5-1 to TRBJ2-7; the D gene TCRdb calls, TRBD2, cannot be checked with no DNA. The CDR3 spans 14 residues. Per the germline V gene, CDR1 is SGHRS and CDR2 is YFSETQ.